Each of the 2 T cell receptor beta chains below was sequenced from the same sample in a study of CD8 T cells in Susac syndrome. Reverse transcription of about 0.5 to 1 ug RNA used random hexamers. Via MiXCR, TCRdb re-called the immunoSEQ multiplex PCR reads, giving one row per CDR3 protein. The sample holds fewer than 350,000 distinct CDR3 sequences, approximately 89% seen once. Sequencing input: CD8+ T cells from PBMCs. The receptors were gathered from a human donor with multiple sclerosis.

This chain connects TRBV29-1 to TRBJ1-1; weak D call: TRBD1 (6 bases). Deletions cut 5 bases from V and 0 bases from J, with 7 bases between. In germline, CDR1 is SQVTM, CDR2 ANQGSEA. CDR3 size: 12 residues. The CDR3 here is CSVPGVNTEAFF. For the CDR3, the DNA is TGCAGCGTTCCAGGGGTGAACACTGAAGCTTTCTTT.

The sample holds one count of this clonotype. The chain carries TRBV20-1 and TRBJ2-7; 7 bases align to TRBD1. V was clipped by 5 bases and J by 4 bases; unmatched bases: 14. The CDR3 is 15 amino acids. Germline assignment: CDR1 DFQATT and CDR2 SNEGSKA (reference sequence). The CDR3 loop is CSAYQGDLKSYEQYF. Here the CDR3 DNA reads TGCAGTGCTTATCAGGGGGACCTCAAATCGTACGAGCAGTACTTC.